This section outlines one TCR beta chain sequence together with its context. This receptor's antigen is unknown. Base qualities are not at hand, and no much larger clone is one base apart. Counted from cysteine to phenylalanine, this CDR3 has 14 amino acids. The only DNA kept is the CDR3, 42 bases in frame from the first base. Reading the germline V gene gives CDR1 SGHRS and CDR2 YFSETQ. From V the trimming removes 0 bases and from J it removes 15 bases, while the gene matches leave 9 bases of the junction unaccounted for. The library came from the immunoSEQ multiplex PCR assay. The hsTCRB Kit was used according to the manufacturer's protocol to amplify rearranged TCR beta chain sequences. An Illumina MiSeq was used to sequence the TCRB libraries. The authors processed their data as follows. The kit vendor's proprietary platform handled demultiplexing, trimming and gene mapping. In TCRdb, the immuneACCESS table is reduced to in-frame sequences with V and J assigned. These tables do not hold every clone; where another copy was compared, an unresolved V gene accounts for under half, and the others remain unexplained. The V and J calls and clone size are taken from that table; D and trimming were inferred from the DNA. For this sample there are roughly 110,000 clones; roughly 88% appear just once. Roughly 0.65% of the sample lies in the top ten.

The data were obtained in a study of a mutant IDH1 vaccine in newly diagnosed glioma (dated by TCRdb to the early 2020s). For the wider study: Across visits V03 through V10, patients got a total of eight vaccinations, given in weeks 1, 3, 5, 7, 11, 15, 19 and 23. In the chemotherapy-containing groups, vaccination started alongside temozolomide cycles, whereas in patients who had radiotherapy alone it started 4-6 weeks after radiotherapy. Of the roughly 34 treated patients, 62.5% were male and around 38% were female, and a mean age of 40.4 years was recorded. Prior to enrollment, patients had been given standard therapy consisting of radiotherapy alone, temozolomide alone, or radiochemotherapy with temozolomide, with the combination given to most patients. Peripheral blood samples were drawn at six visits, namely V03 (baseline), V05, V07, V10, V12 and V13. Longitudinal TCRB deep sequencing was done for some 26 treated patients, wherever samples were available for exploratory analyses.

General study outcomes and caveats: Availability determined which PBMC samples were chosen for TCRB deep sequencing. Immune responses induced by the vaccine were seen in 93.3% of patients across multiple MHC alleles. The authors noted that analyses of patient blood samples could not be reproduced because of sample limitations. Changes in the top peripheral T cell clonotypes picked up by TCRB sequencing did not appear to be linked to pseudoprogression.

What this sample's time point label stands for: week 11, during vaccination. Every vaccine dose consisted of 300 ug of a 20-mer mutant IDH1 peptide in Montanide, administered subcutaneously together with topical imiquimod. Donors had newly diagnosed WHO grade 3 or 4 IDH1-mutant astrocytomas with loss of nuclear ATRX. The samples were drawn from NOA16, a multicentre, single-arm, open-label phase I trial in Germany that tested a mutant IDH1 peptide vaccine in humans for the first time. Genomic DNA for TCRB sequencing was isolated from EDTA blood with the DNeasy Blood and Tissue Kit. This clonotype originated in a woman aged 50 to 60 with glioma. Sequencing was performed on PBMCs, taken from a glioma patient whose treatment included an IDH1 peptide vaccine. The chain couples TRBV5-1 to TRBJ2-1; 10 bases in the junction line up with TRBD2. The CDR3 loop reads CASSLGLAGSQRFF. The DNA sequence is TGCGCCAGCAGCTTGGGACTAGCGGGCTCCCAAAGGTTCTTC.